This T cell receptor beta chain was recovered during a study of blood T cell repertoires in COVID-19. Study-wide background: COVID-19 samples, acute and convalescent, were from the United States, Italy and Spain. From T cells, B-cell-depleted T cells, or PBMCs came the material, which was cDNA or gDNA.

Study processing details: For nucleated cells, counts were estimated from reference gene primer amplification. Profiling relied on immunoSEQ multiplex PCR, and the TCRdb table lists in-frame clones only, not all of them. Clone size and the V and J calls come from that table; the DNA yielded D and trimming. The data contain 150,000 to 200,000 clones, about 83% of them singletons. While infection was still active, Seattle patients were enrolled and then followed longitudinally. V was pared by 6 bases and J by 4 bases, with 8 bases of the junction left unmatched. CDR1 and CDR2 from the germline V gene are SQVTM and ANQGSEA. The CDR3 contains 14 residues.

V and J are TRBV29-1 and TRBJ1-1, with 10 bases that match TRBD1. Sequencing was performed on peripheral blood. The sequence came from a woman between 65 and 79 years old with COVID-19, enrolled during active disease. CDR3 region: CSVTPGQGSTEAFF. The CDR3 DNA sequence: TGCAGCGTGACTCCGGGACAGGGGAGCACTGAAGCTTTCTTT.